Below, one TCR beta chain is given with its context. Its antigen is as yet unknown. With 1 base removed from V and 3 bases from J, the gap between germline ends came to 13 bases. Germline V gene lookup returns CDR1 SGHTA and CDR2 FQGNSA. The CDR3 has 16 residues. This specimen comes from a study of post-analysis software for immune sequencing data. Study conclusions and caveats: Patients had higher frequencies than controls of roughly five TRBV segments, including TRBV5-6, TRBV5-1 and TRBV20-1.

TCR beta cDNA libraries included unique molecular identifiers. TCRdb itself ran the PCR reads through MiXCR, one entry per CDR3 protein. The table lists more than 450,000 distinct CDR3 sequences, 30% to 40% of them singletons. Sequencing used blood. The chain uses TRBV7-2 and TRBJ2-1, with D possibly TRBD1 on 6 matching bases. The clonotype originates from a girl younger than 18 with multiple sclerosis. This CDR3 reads CASSLDGRGNYNEQFF. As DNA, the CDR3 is TGTGCCAGCAGCTTAGACGGCAGGGGCAACTACAATGAGCAGTTCTTC.